The 14 T cell receptor beta chains given below trace back to one sample, sequenced in a study of response to subunit inactivated influenza vaccine. TCRdb re-called the RT-PCR reads with MiXCR, one entry per CDR3 protein. The table lists 150,000 to 200,000 distinct CDR3 sequences, approximately 10% of them singletons. The specimen was non-naive T cells sorted from PBMCs, collected roughly 46 days after vaccination. The receptor set was obtained from a man over 45 who received an inactivated influenza vaccine.

This clonotype was detected a few times. The chain is built from TRBV20-1 and TRBJ2-7, with TRBD1 identical over 10 bases. From germline, CDR1 is DFQATT and CDR2 SNEGSKA (reference sequence). V dropped 3 bases and J dropped 2; count of bases not matched to a gene: 10. The CDR3 runs 16 residues. CDR3 sequence (DNA): TGCAGTGCTAGGGACCCGGGACAGGGGTTAACCTACGAGCAGTACTTC. It codes for CSARDPGQGLTYEQYF.

This clonotype turned up a few times. The chain carries TRBV28 and TRBJ2-3, with 9 bases aligning to TRBD1. V shed 1 base, J shed 3 bases, and the junction held 5 bases outside the gene matches. Germline CDR1 MDHEN, CDR2 SYDVKM. CDR3 length equals 16 residues. The CDR3: CASSLFIGTGTDTQYF. As DNA, the CDR3 is TGTGCCAGCAGTTTATTCATCGGGACAGGGACAGATACGCAGTATTTT.

The J gene is TRBJ1-5, the V gene TRBV28; D perhaps matches TRBD1 (5 bases). The V end lost 6 bases, the J end lost 6 bases, and 12 bases lay between the germline ends. This CDR3 region has 13 residues. Germline V gene data show CDR1 as MDHEN and CDR2 as SYDVKM. This CDR3 reads CASRGPTPQPQHF. DNA for the CDR3: TGTGCCAGCAGGGGACCCACGCCTCAGCCCCAGCATTTT.

This clonotype was recorded at least ten times. V is TRBV28 and J is TRBJ2-7; D ambiguous. Trimming cost V 4 bases and J 2 bases, with 6 bases left between them. Germline V CDR1 and CDR2: MDHEN, SYDVKM. The CDR3 runs 12 residues. CDR3 loop: CASSSHTYEQYF. The CDR3 nucleotides are TGTGCCAGCAGTTCCCATACCTACGAGCAGTACTTC.

The sample holds many counts of this clonotype. CDR3 sequence reads: CASSLGDLTDTQYF. CDR3 nucleotide sequence: TGCGCCAGCAGCTTGGGGGATCTCACAGATACGCAGTATTTT. V and J are TRBV5-1 and TRBJ2-3; D gene unclear. CDR3 size: 14 residues. Germline lookup yields CDR1 SGHRS and CDR2 YFSETQ. The V and J ends lost 0 bases and 2 bases respectively, with 7 bases between them.

This clonotype was picked up one time. The chain carries TRBV3-1 and TRBJ2-3; TRBD2 aligns across 7 bases. Trimming removed 1 base from V and 3 bases from J; junction bases left unmatched: 4. Germline V gene data show CDR1 as LGHDT and CDR2 as YNNKEL (reference sequence). The CDR3 has 15 residues. The CDR3 spells CASSQGGGGTDTQYF. CDR3 nucleotides: TGTGCCAGCAGCCAAGGCGGGGGAGGGACAGATACGCAGTATTTT.

This clonotype has more than one count but fewer than ten. The V and J genes are TRBV4-2 and TRBJ1-1; 7 bases agree with TRBD1. CDR3 length: 14 amino acids. Germline CDR1 is LGHNA and CDR2 is YNFKEQ. V shed 1 base, J shed 8 bases, and the junction held 7 bases outside the gene matches. CDR3 protein: CASSQVRDRIEAFF. The CDR3 DNA sequence: TGTGCCAGCAGCCAAGTCCGGGACAGAATAGAAGCTTTCTTT.

This clonotype occurred a few times. The V gene is TRBV4-1, the J gene TRBJ1-4, with D unresolved. The CDR3 extends over 16 amino acids. Looked up from germline, CDR1 is MGHRA and CDR2 is YSYEKL. Trimming took 1 base from V and 7 from J, leaving 16 bases between them. Here the CDR3 reads CASSQVPRSLSEKLFF. The CDR3, as DNA: TGCGCCAGCAGCCAAGTCCCAAGGAGTTTAAGTGAAAAACTGTTTTTT.

The CDR3 nucleotides read TGTGCCAGCAGGGAAGAAGCGGGGGGTACAGATACGCAGTATTTT. Encoded protein: CASREEAGGTDTQYF. The chain uses TRBV5-5 and TRBJ2-3, with TRBD2 matching 9 bases. CDR1 and CDR2 (germline): SGHKS, YYEKEE (reference sequence). J gave up 3 bases and V 5 bases, and 7 bases lay outside the gene matches. The CDR3 covers 15 residues.

This clonotype was seen many times. The chain has TRBV12-3 or TRBV12-4 and TRBJ2-5; D could derive from TRBD1 or TRBD2 (6 bases each). This CDR3 contains 16 residues. Trimming took off 1 base at V and 5 bases at J, with 17 bases between the two ends. CDR3 protein: CASSLGARGQGETQYF. In DNA form, the CDR3 reads TGTGCCAGCAGTTTAGGTGCCCGGGGGCAAGGGGAGACCCAGTACTTC.

The chain joins TRBV6-5 to TRBJ1-2; D is unclear. Trimming stripped 4 bases from V and 2 bases from J, with 11 bases between. This CDR3 region has 14 residues. Germline V gene lookup returns CDR1 MNHEY and CDR2 SVGAGI. The CDR3 region has the DNA TGTGCCAGCAGTTCACCGACGCGAAACTATGGCTACACCTTC. It translates to CASSSPTRNYGYTF.

This clonotype was seen a few times. The chain carries TRBV3-1 and TRBJ1-2, with 12 bases matching TRBD1. The CDR3 contains 12 residues. CDR1 is LGHDT, CDR2 YNNKEL, per germline (reference sequence). Trimming took 10 bases from V and 8 from J; bases not matched to a gene: 5. This chain's CDR3 is CATRDRGLGYTF. In nucleotides, the CDR3 is TGTGCCACCCGGGACAGGGGGCTCGGCTACACCTTC. The variable domain in full, completed from reference TRBV3-1 and TRBJ1-2, reads DTAVSQTPKYLVTQMGNDKSIKCEQNLGHDTMYWYKQDSKKFLKIMFSYNNKELIINETVPNRFSPKSPDKAHLNLHINSLELGDSAVYFCATRDRGLGYTFGSGTRLTVV.

The V and J genes are TRBV20-1 and TRBJ2-3, with TRBD2 matching 11 bases. Trimming cost V 0 bases and J 6 bases; bases outside gene matches: 8. CDR1 is DFQATT, CDR2 SNEGSKA, per germline (reference sequence). This CDR3 is 16 amino acids long. CDR3 bases: TGCAGTGCTAGAGATCCCCTAGCGGGGGGAAAGGATACGCAGTATTTT. It translates to CSARDPLAGGKDTQYF.

This clonotype was seen ten or more times. The chain employs TRBV3-1 and TRBJ2-3, with 11 nucleotides matching TRBD2. The CDR3 loop spans 15 amino acids. Germline V gene lookup returns CDR1 LGHDT and CDR2 YNNKEL (reference sequence). V was pared by 5 bases and J by 6 bases, with 7 bases of the junction left unmatched. The CDR3 sequence is CASSKLAGAGDTQYF. CDR3 coding DNA: TGTGCCAGCAGCAAACTAGCGGGGGCGGGGGATACGCAGTATTTT.